A single sample gave rise to the 30 T cell receptor beta chains below, sequenced in a study of blood T cells in healthy people across ages. The authors ran a second PCR of roughly 6 to 12 cycles using a sample-barcoded 5' primer and a J-beta primer mix. Each CDR3 protein gets one entry after TCRdb re-called the 5' RACE reads with MiXCR. Of hundreds of thousands of distinct CDR3 sequences in the sample, about 30% are singletons; the top ten hold 15%. Source material: blood. The origin of the receptors is a woman aged 80 or older in good health.

The sample holds many counts of this clonotype. The chain employs TRBV18 and TRBJ2-1; D unclear. Germline V gene lookup returns CDR1 KGHSH and CDR2 LQKENI. The CDR3 covers 15 residues. Trimming removed 2 bases from V and 5 bases from J, with 13 bases in between. The CDR3 DNA is TGTGCCAGCTCACCAGGCTATCAGGAGAACAATGAGCAGTTCTTC. It yields the protein CASSPGYQENNEQFF.

The J gene is TRBJ1-6, the V gene TRBV20-1, with D perhaps TRBD1 (6 bases). V was shortened by 3 bases and J by 6 bases, with 9 bases between the two germline ends. In germline, CDR1 is DFQATT, CDR2 SNEGSKA (reference sequence). The CDR3 loop spans 13 amino acids. CDR3 sequence reads: CSARDSSNSPLHF. The CDR3 DNA is TGCAGTGCTAGGGACAGTAGTAATTCACCCCTCCACTTT.

The J gene is TRBJ2-3, the V gene TRBV20-1; 11 nucleotides align to TRBD2. Germline trimming cut 4 bases from V and 2 bases from J; bases unmatched to any gene: 2. Germline CDR1 is DFQATT and CDR2 is SNEGSKA (reference sequence). The CDR3 runs 14 residues. CDR3 loop: CSAISGRATDTQYF. CDR3 coding DNA: TGCAGTGCTATTAGCGGGAGGGCCACAGATACGCAGTATTTT.

This chain connects TRBV7-2 to TRBJ2-1; TRBD2 is a possible D gene (7 bases). V lost 2 bases to trimming and J lost 4 bases, with 12 bases between them. CDR1 and CDR2 (germline): SGHTA, FQGNSA. CDR3 length: 15 residues. The CDR3 reads CASSLRGGGYNEQFF. CDR3 DNA sequence: TGTGCCAGCAGCTTAAGGGGGGGGGGTTACAATGAGCAGTTCTTC.

This sequence joins TRBV2 and TRBJ1-2; a weak D match, TRBD1 (6 bases). Germline values: CDR1 SNHLY, CDR2 FYNNEI. This CDR3 comprises 12 residues. The CDR3 DNA reads TGTGTAATAGGAACAGGGAACTATGGCTACACCTTC. Its protein is CVIGTGNYGYTF.

This clonotype was observed once. This chain joins TRBV4-1 and TRBJ2-7; tentative D call: TRBD2 (7 bases). CDR1 MGHRA and CDR2 YSYEKL come from the germline V gene. The CDR3 spans 15 residues. Trimming took 2 bases from V and 3 from J, leaving 14 bases between them. CDR3 protein: CASSQLAGALYEQYF. The CDR3 nucleotides read TGCGCCAGCAGCCAACTGGCGGGGGCCCTCTACGAGCAGTACTTC.

With regard to this clonotype: A much larger clone sits a single nucleotide away, making a read error possible. This rearrangement joins TRBV6-5 to TRBJ2-5; D may be TRBD2 (6 bases). Looked up from germline, CDR1 is MNHEY and CDR2 is SVGAGI. This CDR3 has 14 amino acids. V was clipped by 5 bases and J by 2 bases, with 12 bases between them. The CDR3 DNA is TGTGCCAGCAGTAGGAGGGCAGCTCAAGAGACCCAGTACTTC. Residues: CASSRRAAQETQYF.

The gene calls are TRBV5-1 and TRBJ2-1, with D perhaps matching TRBD2 (6 bases). The assigned J gene may be wrong: the sequence end matches TRBJ2-7 better. The germline V gene has CDR1 SGHRS and CDR2 YFSETQ. The CDR3 covers 14 residues. CDR3 amino acids: CASSGGIGAYEQYF. In DNA, the CDR3 is TGCGCCAGCAGCGGGGGGATAGGAGCCTACGAGCAGTACTTC.

This clonotype came up many times. The genes are TRBV11-2 and TRBJ2-7; D not certain. Germline loops: CDR1 SGHAT, CDR2 FQNNGV. Trimming stripped 1 base from V and 3 bases from J, with 7 bases between. The CDR3 contains 13 residues. In DNA, the CDR3 is TGTGCCAGCAGCTTAGTTCGTGGCTACGAGCAGTACTTC. Its protein product is CASSLVRGYEQYF.

There are many counts of this clonotype. V usage is TRBV2 and J usage is TRBJ2-7; 7 nucleotides line up with TRBD1. The length of the CDR3 is 14 residues. The ends lost 1 base at V and 2 bases at J; junction bases unmatched: 2. In germline, CDR1 is SNHLY, CDR2 FYNNEI. CDR3 amino acids: CASSEGQGAYEQYF. The CDR3 DNA is TGTGCCAGCAGTGAAGGCCAGGGGGCCTACGAGCAGTACTTC.

A word on this clonotype: This sequence may be a read error, since a much larger clone differs from it by one base. The chain links TRBV10-3 to TRBJ2-5, with D perhaps matching TRBD1 or TRBD2 (7 bases each). The better agreement between TRBJ2-1 and the DNA end casts doubt on the J call. CDR3 length equals 13 residues. Germline-derived CDR1 and CDR2 are ENHRY and SYGVKD. The chain's CDR3 is CAISLRGGETQFF. CDR3 sequence (DNA): TGTGCCATCAGTCTCAGGGGGGGAGAGACCCAGTTCTTC.

This clonotype was recorded only once. One base away lies a much larger clone, so this may be a sequencing read error. The conserved phenylalanine or tryptophan normally closing the CDR3 is absent here, so this likely arose from a read error. J is TRBJ1-2 and V is TRBV10-3, with D hard to call. Trimming took off 3 bases at V and 5 bases at J, with 7 bases between the two ends. The CDR3 has 12 amino acids. Germline V CDR1 and CDR2: ENHRY, SYGVKD. In DNA, the CDR3 is TGTGCCATCAGTGACGGCAGTTATGGCTACACCCTC. This encodes CAISDGSYGYTL.

This clonotype was observed a few times. This chain connects TRBV7-2 to TRBJ2-1, with D hard to call. V was trimmed by 5 bases and J by 8 bases, leaving 7 bases between them. The V gene's germline CDR1 is SGHTA and CDR2 FQGNSA. This CDR3 comprises 11 residues. The CDR3 sequence is CASSPIHEQFF. CDR3 bases: TGTGCCAGCAGCCCCATCCATGAGCAGTTCTTC. The variable domain in full, completed from reference TRBV7-2 and TRBJ2-1, reads GAGVSQSPSNKVTEKGKDVELRCDPISGHTALYWYRQSLGQGLEFLIYFQGNSAPDKSGLPSDRFSAERTGGSVSTLTIQRTQQEDSAVYLCASSPIHEQFFGPGTRLTVL.

This clonotype was observed a few times. The genes are TRBV6-1 and TRBJ1-5; 8 bases line up with TRBD1. CDR3 length equals 15 residues. V shed 6 bases and J 5 bases; nucleotides not matched to a gene: 9. From germline, CDR1 is MNHNS and CDR2 SASEGT. This CDR3 is CASRETGGGYQPQHF. The CDR3 nucleotides are TGTGCCAGCAGGGAAACAGGGGGAGGATATCAGCCCCAGCATTTT.

This clonotype appeared once. This sequence joins TRBV13 and TRBJ2-7, with D unresolved. The CDR3 length is 14 residues. Looked up from germline, CDR1 is PRHDT and CDR2 is FYEKMQ (reference sequence). Trimming cost V 3 bases and J 2 bases, with 11 bases left between them. The CDR3 is CASSLSSSAYEQYF. The CDR3 DNA sequence: TGTGCCAGCAGCTTGTCTAGTAGTGCCTACGAGCAGTACTTC. The variable domain in full, completed from reference TRBV13 and TRBJ2-7, reads AAGVIQSPRHLIKEKRETATLKCYPIPRHDTVYWYQQGPGQDPQFLISFYEKMQSDKGSIPDRFSAQQFSDYHSELNMSSLELGDSALYFCASSLSSSAYEQYFGPGTRLTVT.

V and J are TRBV16 and TRBJ1-1; the D gene is possibly TRBD1 (5 bases). This CDR3 comprises 16 residues. With 4 bases removed from V and 3 bases from J, the gap between germline ends came to 18 bases. Germline V gene data show CDR1 as KGHSY and CDR2 as FQNENV. The CDR3 spells CASSPPTGYGDTEAFF. The DNA for the CDR3 is TGTGCCAGCAGCCCTCCAACAGGATACGGCGACACTGAAGCTTTCTTT.

This clonotype was seen ten or more times. The chain joins TRBV7-2 to TRBJ2-1; possible D gene TRBD2, 6 bases. CDR3 length equals 15 residues. Germline CDR1 and CDR2: SGHTA and FQGNSA. V was pared by 5 bases and J by 3 bases, with 14 bases between. CDR3 sequence (DNA): TGTGCCAGCAGCGCGACTAGTAATCACTACAATGAGCAGTTCTTC. This translates into CASSATSNHYNEQFF.

As regards this clonotype: A much bigger clone sits one base away, suggesting this may be a read error. The CDR3 DNA reads as TGTGTCAGCAGCTCACAGGGGAACTATGGCTACACCTTC. Residues: CVSSSQGNYGYTF. The chain couples TRBV7-2 to TRBJ1-2; TRBD1 aligns across 7 bases. Germline V CDR1 and CDR2: SGHTA, FQGNSA. This CDR3 contains 13 residues.

Regarding this clonotype: A much larger clone differs by one base, so this may be a read error. The CDR3 here is CASSLKVGGNTDTQYF. CDR3 sequence (DNA): TGTGCCAGCAGCTTGAAAGTGGGGGGAAACACAGATACGCAGTATTTT. The V gene is TRBV5-4, the J gene TRBJ2-3; weak D call: TRBD2 (6 bases). The V and J ends lost 1 base and 2 bases respectively, with 14 bases between them. The germline V gene encodes CDR1 SGHNT and CDR2 YYREEE (reference sequence). This CDR3 contains 16 residues. Using reference TRBV5-4 and TRBJ2-3 for the parts outside the CDR3, the full variable domain is ETGVTQSPTHLIKTRGQQVTLRCSSQSGHNTVSWYQQALGQGPQFIFQYYREEENGRGNFPPRFSGLQFPNYSSELNVNALELDDSALYLCASSLKVGGNTDTQYFGPGTRLTVL.

There are many counts of this clonotype. The chain combines TRBV7-9 with TRBJ1-5; 7 positions agree with TRBD1. Germline lookup yields CDR1 SEHNR and CDR2 FQNEAQ (reference sequence). With V trimmed by 5 bases and J by 1 base, 8 bases remained unmatched. This CDR3 spans 16 amino acids. CDR3 sequence (DNA): TGTGCCAGCAGCCCCAGCCAGGGGGGAAGCAATCAGCCCCAGCATTTT. Protein product: CASSPSQGGSNQPQHF.

The chain has TRBV2 and TRBJ1-5; D gene uncertain. Between the trimmed V and J ends, which lost 3 bases and 1 base, there was a span of 10 bases. Looked up from germline, CDR1 is SNHLY and CDR2 is FYNNEI. This CDR3 has 15 residues. CDR3 sequence: CASSEISVSNQPQHF. The CDR3 DNA reads TGTGCCAGCAGTGAGATCTCGGTAAGCAATCAGCCCCAGCATTTT.

J is TRBJ2-4 and V is TRBV2; 9 bases are shared with TRBD1. This CDR3 has 14 residues. Per the germline V gene, CDR1 is SNHLY and CDR2 is FYNNEI. Trimming took 5 bases from V and 13 from J; bases not matched to a gene: 12. The CDR3 DNA reads TGTGCCAGCAGTCCCCGGGACAGGGACAATGAGCAGTACTTC. Encoded protein: CASSPRDRDNEQYF.

The sample holds many counts of this clonotype. V is TRBV9 and J is TRBJ2-1; 10 bases line up with TRBD2. This CDR3 has 14 amino acids. With 3 bases clipped from V and 10 bases from J, the junction kept 7 bases outside the gene matches. CDR1 SGDLS and CDR2 YYNGEE come from the germline V gene. The CDR3: CASSGGAGGLEQFF. DNA of the CDR3: TGTGCCAGCAGCGGAGGAGCGGGGGGGCTGGAGCAGTTCTTC.

This clonotype has a count of ten or more. The chain combines TRBV7-9 with TRBJ1-2, with unresolved D. The CDR3 is made up of 13 amino acids. Between the trimmed V and J ends, which lost 2 bases and 6 bases, there was a span of 10 bases. Germline V CDR1 and CDR2: SEHNR, FQNEAQ (reference sequence). The CDR3 DNA reads TGTGCCAGCAGCTTAAGCAACACAAATGGCTACACCTTC. The encoded protein is CASSLSNTNGYTF.

This clonotype has only a few counts. The chain carries TRBV6-5 and TRBJ2-2; 12 nucleotides match TRBD2. In germline, CDR1 is MNHEY, CDR2 SVGAGI. This CDR3 contains 15 residues. Trimming cost V 11 bases and J 7 bases; bases outside gene matches: 11. The chain's CDR3 is CAAASGGAMVGELFF. CDR3 nucleotides: TGTGCCGCCGCTAGCGGGGGGGCAATGGTCGGGGAGCTGTTTTTT.

The chain has TRBV5-1 and TRBJ1-1; 7 positions agree with TRBD1. V dropped 3 bases and J dropped 7; count of bases not matched to a gene: 3. The V gene's germline CDR1 is SGHRS and CDR2 YFSETQ. This CDR3 is built from 12 residues. The CDR3 is CASSSGQLEAFF. For the CDR3, the DNA is TGCGCCAGCAGCTCGGGACAGCTTGAAGCTTTCTTT. The full variable domain, in which reference TRBV5-1 and TRBJ1-1 provide the parts outside the CDR3, is KAGVTQTPRYLIKTRGQQVTLSCSPISGHRSVSWYQQTPGQGLQFLFEYFSETQRNKGNFPGRFSGRQFSNSRSEMNVSTLELGDSALYLCASSSGQLEAFFGQGTRLTVV.

This clonotype was detected only once. This may be a read error, as it is one base from a much larger clone. The chain links TRBV12-3 or TRBV12-4 to TRBJ1-1; D remains unclear. The CDR3 runs 14 residues. Trimming removed 6 bases from V and 1 base from J, with 12 bases in between. The CDR3 loop reads CASRLAWGNTEAFF. As DNA, the CDR3 is TGTGCCAGCAGGCTGGCGTGGGGGAACACTGAAGCTTTCTTT.

V and J are TRBV15 and TRBJ1-5; D gene ambiguous. Germline V gene lookup returns CDR1 LNHNV and CDR2 YYDKDF (reference sequence). Trimming stripped 1 base from V and 4 bases from J, with 11 bases between. The CDR3 length is 15 residues. CDR3 sequence reads: CATSRATFGNQPQHF. The CDR3 DNA is TGTGCCACCAGCAGAGCAACCTTCGGTAATCAGCCCCAGCATTTT.

This clonotype was recorded at least ten times. V gene TRBV5-8 combines with J gene TRBJ2-5; no clear D. The germline gives CDR1 SGHTS, CDR2 YDEGEE. Trimming removed 4 bases from V and 7 bases from J, with 20 bases in between. The CDR3 runs 15 residues. Here the CDR3 reads CASSPNKGSVMTQYF. The CDR3 region has the DNA TGTGCCAGCAGCCCCAACAAAGGTTCGGTGATGACCCAGTACTTC.

This clonotype was found many times. The DNA of the CDR3 is TGTGCCAGCCGTCGACGGGTCACGGCCCACTATGGCTACACCTTC. As protein: CASRRRVTAHYGYTF. The V gene is TRBV12-3 or TRBV12-4, the J gene TRBJ1-2; no clear D gene. Trimming took 8 bases from V and 3 from J, leaving 19 bases between them. The CDR3 runs 15 residues.